Described below is a single T cell receptor (beta chain) sequence and its context. No antigen is known for it. Per-base quality was not reported, and no clone a single base away is much larger than it. A patient counted as having stable Graves' hyperthyroidism if no progression to ophthalmopathy occurred over 18 months of follow-up. Hyperthyroidism patients were newly diagnosed, had a disease duration of under 2 months, and were aged 18 to 65 years. Patients with uncontrolled infections, other autoimmune diseases, pregnancy or lactation were excluded. Diagnoses were based on clinical symptoms, serum thyroxine and TRAb, thyroid ultrasound and orbital computed tomography. Ficoll-Paque density gradient centrifugation was used to isolate PBMCs from around 10 ml of fresh peripheral blood. Trizol reagent was used to extract total RNA, and RNA quality was then checked on an Agilent 2100 Bioanalyzer. The TCR beta CDR3 regions were amplified from RNA transcripts. A first-round RT-PCR of the TCR CDR3 used the HTBI primer set with the Qiagen OneStep RT-PCR kit. The libraries were constructed in a second round of multiplex PCR and then size-selected and purified. Paired-end sequencing of the libraries was performed with 100 bp reads on an Illumina HiSeq2000. In the paper's pipeline: SOAPnuke was used to process the raw data, throwing out any read that contained adapters or uncalled bases, had a mean Phred below 15, or lacked an exact constant-primer or identifier match. COPE v1.2.5 was used to merge high-quality paired reads, and clonotypes were defined as unique nucleotide sequences. MiTCR v1.1 was used to align the clonotypes against IMGT TRBV, TRBD and TRBJ reference segments. Analysis was restricted to V-J combinations with a frequency above 0.0001, which covered 98% to 99.2% of repertoires. A TCS score was defined as the ratio between F50 (clonal expansion) and ExV (chaos), using BLOSUM62-based TCRdist between CDR3 peptides within each V-J. Welch's t-statistics and random forest reduced approximately 520 V-J features to around 14, which were used in a naive Bayes classifier (R e1071). The similarity between thyroid and blood repertoires was quantified using the Morisita-Horn index. TCRdb ran its own pipeline on the public reads, namely fastp trimming at Q25 and MiXCR clone calling, and kept in-frame beta chains. Entries are consolidated by CDR3 protein sequence, retaining the most common genes and DNA. The V and J calls were determined by TCRdb, not by the authors. In this sample the table shows around 800,000 distinct CDR3 sequences, around 39% of which occur a single time. Together, the top ten hold approximately 8.7% of the sample.

Per the germline V gene, SGHRS is the CDR1 and YFSETQ is the CDR2. The germline ends are 15 bases apart after V is trimmed by 0 bases and J by 6 bases. The CDR3 runs 15 residues from the cysteine to the phenylalanine. Only CDR3 DNA remains: 45 bases, in frame from the first base. These data come from a study of T cells in Graves' hyperthyroidism and ophthalmopathy (dated by TCRdb to between 2017 and 2020). As for the study more broadly: Peripheral blood samples were taken at initial diagnosis, before any treatment was given. TCR V-J signatures able to tell the groups apart were searched for in a discovery cohort of 95 to 100 patients, of whom 43 had Graves' ophthalmopathy and about 60 had stable Graves' hyperthyroidism. An independent validation cohort of around 19 hyperthyroidism patients and 17 patients who later progressed to ophthalmopathy tested prospective prediction of ophthalmopathy. For training and testing, the 100 or so patients in the discovery cohort were randomly divided in a 7:3 ratio. In roughly six Graves' hyperthyroidism patients, the study also compared T-cell repertoires from thyroid tissue with T-cell repertoires from blood. Following sampling, methimazole starting at 30 mg daily was given to hyperthyroidism patients, and high-dose intravenous methylprednisolone was given to ophthalmopathy patients. TCR Vbeta CDR3 sequencing of 140 or so peripheral blood samples (fewer than 45 ophthalmopathy, about 75 hyperthyroidism and some 17 progressor patients) is reported in the paper. Overall study results and their limits: Sample size was not statistically predetermined, and investigators were not blinded to group allocation. In validation, the model predicted progression to ophthalmopathy with over 60% sensitivity and 72% to 85% specificity, a median of around 6.6 months before onset. Blood samples also contained most of the expanded thyroid clonotypes (frequency above 0.001), which suggests that blood repertoires may reflect thyroid immune responses. A 13 V-J signature model separated ophthalmopathy from stable hyperthyroidism, with nearly 90% sensitivity and roughly 82% specificity in cross-validation and 80%/75% in testing.

The chain is assembled from TRBV5-1 and TRBJ1-2; tentative D gene TRBD1, with 6 bases matching. The source material was blood. The receptor comes from a man aged 18 to 29 with Graves' hyperthyroidism. At the DNA level, the sequence is TGCGCCAGCAGCTTGGGGCCCGTGGCAGGGGATGGCTACACCTTC. It is translated as CASSLGPVAGDGYTF.